A single sample is the source of the 6 T cell receptor beta chains below, sequenced in a study of CD8+ T cells in alopecia areata. The treatment here: oral pan-JAK inhibitor, 5-10 mg twice daily. Extraction of RNA preceded its reverse transcription into cDNA, which served as the sequencing template. Clones were read by immunoSEQ multiplex PCR, and TCRdb kept only the in-frame ones, dropping some. The sample comprises approximately 190,000 clones, over 45% of which are singletons, and 5.5% rests with the top ten. Source: CD4+ T cells sorted from blood, taken at week 24, from a patient treated with tofacitinib. Source of these receptors: a human donor with alopecia areata.

This clone was detected only a few times. The chain employs TRBV7-2 and TRBJ2-1; 7 bases map to TRBD2. CDR1 SGHTA and CDR2 FQGNSA come from the germline V gene. The CDR3 loop spans 12 amino acids. After removal of 6 bases from V and 10 bases from J, the junction contained 6 bases not matched to a gene. In DNA, the CDR3 is TGTGCCAGCAGTTCCCCGGGGGGAGAGCAGTTCTTC. It translates to CASSSPGGEQFF.

This clone came up once. This chain connects TRBV5-6 to TRBJ2-2, with a tentative D call TRBD2 (5 bases). CDR3 length: 13 amino acids. Germline V gene data show CDR1 as SGHDT and CDR2 as YYEEEE. The germline V and J ends were trimmed by 4 bases and 5 bases, with 9 bases remaining between them. CDR3 sequence (DNA): TGTGCCAGCAGCCCCTCGGGGACCGGGGAGCTGTTTTTT. Amino acids: CASSPSGTGELFF.

The chain is built from TRBV10-3 and TRBJ2-5, with D perhaps being TRBD1 or TRBD2 (5 bases each). The V end lost 0 bases, the J end lost 5 bases, and 10 bases lay between the germline ends. Germline V lookup: CDR1 ENHRY, CDR2 SYGVKD. This CDR3 has 14 amino acids. CDR3 bases: TGTGCCATCAGTGAGTCGGTCGGGGCGGAGACCCAGTACTTC. This encodes CAISESVGAETQYF.

The chain employs TRBV13 and TRBJ2-6; the D is unclear. The CDR3 is 14 amino acids. Per the germline V gene, CDR1 is PRHDT and CDR2 is FYEKMQ (reference sequence). The V end was cut by 3 bases, the J end by 2 bases, with 5 bases between. Written as DNA, the CDR3 is TGTGCCAGCAGCTTGGCGGCTGGGGCCAACGTCCTGACTTTC. Amino acids: CASSLAAGANVLTF.

The chain links TRBV4-1 to TRBJ2-5; 8 bases align to TRBD2. J lost 3 bases, V lost 0 bases, and 3 bases had no gene match. This CDR3 contains 15 residues. Germline CDR1 is MGHRA and CDR2 is YSYEKL. The CDR3 sequence: CASSQEGLAKETQYF. For the CDR3, the DNA is TGCGCCAGCAGCCAAGAAGGACTAGCAAAAGAGACCCAGTACTTC.

This clone has only a few counts. This rearrangement joins TRBV30 to TRBJ2-5, with TRBD2 matching 8 bases. CDR1 GTSNPN and CDR2 SVGIG come from the germline V gene (reference sequence). This CDR3 has 13 residues. V lost 4 bases to trimming and J lost 8 bases; unmatched junction nucleotides: 9. In DNA form, the CDR3 reads TGTGCCTGGATGGCGCGGGGGGCACTAACCCAGTACTTC. Its translation: CAWMARGALTQYF.